This T cell receptor (beta chain) was retrieved from a study of CD8+CD57+ T cells in acquired aplastic anemia. Across the study: Healthy donor sequencing depth: around 10 million CD4+, fewer than 13 million CD8+ reads.

CDR3 length: 16 residues. Germline V gives CDR1 DFQATT, CDR2 SNEGSKA (reference sequence). V lost 0 bases and J lost 2, with 13 bases in between. It was genomic DNA that served as the template for profiling TCR beta VDJ and CDR3. From the reads, TCRdb called clonotypes with MiXCR, one entry per CDR3 protein. The profile shows around 230,000 distinct CDR3 sequences, around 60% of them singletons. The TCR comes from a human donor in good health. This chain connects TRBV20-1 to TRBJ2-2, with a possible D match to TRBD2 (5 bases). The sample comprised sorted CD4+, CD8+, or CD8+CD57+ T cells (not recorded which) from PBMCs. CDR3 amino acids: CSAREGYRGNTGELFF. The CDR3 DNA follows: TGCAGTGCTAGAGAGGGTTATCGGGGTAACACCGGGGAGCTGTTTTTT.